This is a list of T cell receptor beta chains from one sample in a study of T cells after yellow fever vaccination. TCRdb recomputed calls from the 5' RACE reads with MiXCR, one row per CDR3 protein. Of a few hundred thousand distinct CDR3 sequences in the sample, more than 5.5% were seen once. Source: PBMCs, taken 5 days after the yellow fever booster vaccination. The receptors come from a man aged 25 to 45 who received the YFV17D yellow fever vaccine. Both conserved end residues are part of each CDR3. The D gene is left open where the match is weak. Where a row states a size, it is once, few, many or the class of an expanded clone; other rows omit it.

V gene: TRBV4-3
clone size: -
D gene: TRBD2
J gene: TRBJ2-7
CDR3 protein: CASSQNHAGVSYEQYF
CDR3 DNA: TGCGCCAGCAGCCAAAATCACGCGGGGGTCTCCTACGAGCAGTACTTC

V gene: TRBV5-1
clone size: many
D gene: -
J gene: TRBJ2-1
CDR3 protein: CASQDLTSYHEQFF
CDR3 DNA: TGCGCCAGCCAGGATCTCACTAGCTACCATGAGCAGTTCTTC

V gene: TRBV11-2
clone size: many
D gene: TRBD2
J gene: TRBJ2-1
CDR3 protein: CASSESLAGGYNEQFF
CDR3 DNA: TGTGCCAGCAGCGAGAGCCTAGCGGGAGGCTACAATGAGCAGTTCTTC

V gene: TRBV15
clone size: -
D gene: -
J gene: TRBJ1-2
CDR3 protein: CATSKGLMGGGYTF
CDR3 DNA: TGTGCCACCAGCAAAGGCCTTATGGGTGGTGGCTACACCTTC

V gene: TRBV12-3/TRBV12-4
clone size: many
D gene: -
J gene: TRBJ2-2
CDR3 protein: CASSLPRGELFF
CDR3 DNA: TGTGCCAGCAGTTTGCCCCGAGGGGAGCTGTTTTTT

V gene: TRBV6-5
clone size: -
D gene: -
J gene: TRBJ2-1
CDR3 protein: CASSLRIYGSEQFF
CDR3 DNA: TGTGCCAGCAGTTTACGGATCTACGGGAGTGAGCAGTTCTTC

V gene: TRBV27
clone size: -
D gene: -
J gene: TRBJ1-1
CDR3 protein: CASSRMTGNTEAFF
CDR3 DNA: TGTGCCAGCAGTCGTATGACAGGCAACACTGAAGCTTTCTTT

V gene: TRBV7-9
clone size: many
D gene: -
J gene: TRBJ2-7
CDR3 protein: CASSARRGSEQYF
CDR3 DNA: TGTGCCAGCAGCGCCCGAAGGGGAAGCGAGCAGTACTTC

V gene: TRBV14
clone size: few
D gene: TRBD2
J gene: TRBJ2-1
CDR3 protein: CASSPTSMVQFF
CDR3 DNA: TGTGCCAGCAGCCCGACTAGCATGGTGCAGTTCTTC

V gene: TRBV20-1
clone size: -
D gene: TRBD2
J gene: TRBJ2-1
CDR3 protein: CSGREGRYEQFF
CDR3 DNA: TGCAGTGGGAGGGAGGGCCGGTATGAGCAGTTCTTC

V gene: TRBV28
clone size: -
D gene: -
J gene: TRBJ2-5
CDR3 protein: CASTTPGRKDQETQYF
CDR3 DNA: TGTGCCAGCACAACGCCGGGAAGGAAGGACCAAGAGACCCAGTACTTC

V gene: TRBV7-3
clone size: many
D gene: -
J gene: TRBJ1-1
CDR3 protein: CASSSNTQGREAFF
CDR3 DNA: TGTGCCAGCAGCTCAAACACGCAGGGTCGAGAAGCTTTCTTT

V gene: TRBV10-3
clone size: few
D gene: -
J gene: TRBJ2-4
CDR3 protein: CAIRDHSENIQYF
CDR3 DNA: TGTGCCATCAGAGACCACTCGGAAAACATTCAGTACTTC

V gene: TRBV15
clone size: few
D gene: -
J gene: TRBJ1-6
CDR3 protein: CATSRDPSGKGNSPLHF
CDR3 DNA: TGTGCCACCAGCAGAGATCCGTCGGGGAAGGGGAATTCACCCCTCCACTTT